These T cell receptor beta chains were read from a single sample in a study of shared clonotypes between healthy human individuals. Profiling relied on immunoSEQ multiplex PCR, and the TCRdb table lists in-frame clones only, not all of them. The data contain about 2,100,000 clones, roughly 91% of them seen just once; the ten biggest clones take up about 1.8%. Sequences were obtained from naive CD8+ T cells from PBMCs. The receptors come from a man aged 18 to 35 in good health. Some clones in this sample may be carry-over from other donors' samples. The CDR3 runs from the conserved cysteine through the conserved F or W.

v_call cdr3_aa
TRBV5-6 CASSLGTGVHEQYF
TRBV6-6 CASSSRGGLHDEQFF
TRBV11-2 CASSSGHTYGYTF
TRBV27 CASSFVRVRGTDTQYF
TRBV7-6 CASSYQVNTEAFF
TRBV27 CASSLSWGLVYNEQFF
TRBV19 CASSDRGWTEAFF
TRBV2 CASSEEGQVEQPQHF
TRBV28 CASTIVGGRTEAFF
TRBV10-3 CAISESEWETQYF
TRBV7-8 CASSLATVNTEAFF
TRBV29-1 CSAPNRGGKTVFNEQFF